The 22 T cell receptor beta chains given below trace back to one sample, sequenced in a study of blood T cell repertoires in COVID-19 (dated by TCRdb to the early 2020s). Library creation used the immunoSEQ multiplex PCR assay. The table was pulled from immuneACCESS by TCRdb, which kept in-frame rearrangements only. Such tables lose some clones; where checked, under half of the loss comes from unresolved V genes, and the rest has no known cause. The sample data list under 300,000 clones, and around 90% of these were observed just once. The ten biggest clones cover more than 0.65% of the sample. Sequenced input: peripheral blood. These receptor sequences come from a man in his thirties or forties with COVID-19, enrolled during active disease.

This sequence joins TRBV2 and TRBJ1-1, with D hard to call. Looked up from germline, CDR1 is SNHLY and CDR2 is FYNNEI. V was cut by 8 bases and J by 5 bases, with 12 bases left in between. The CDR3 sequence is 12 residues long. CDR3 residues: CASGGIVTEAFF. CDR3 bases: TGTGCCAGCGGAGGGATAGTGACTGAAGCTTTCTTT.

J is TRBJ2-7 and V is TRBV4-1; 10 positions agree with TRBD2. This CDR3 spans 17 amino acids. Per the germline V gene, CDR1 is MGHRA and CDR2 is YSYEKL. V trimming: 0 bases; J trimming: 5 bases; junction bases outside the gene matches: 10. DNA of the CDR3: TGCGCCAGCAGCCAAGACGGAGCGGGGGGGAAGTTTGACGAGCAGTACTTC. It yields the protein CASSQDGAGGKFDEQYF.

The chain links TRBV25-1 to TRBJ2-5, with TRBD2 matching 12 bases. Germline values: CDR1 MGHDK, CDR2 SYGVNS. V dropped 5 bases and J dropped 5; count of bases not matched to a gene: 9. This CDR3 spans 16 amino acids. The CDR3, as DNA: TGTGCCAGCAGTCCTAGCGGGGGGGCCTCCCTGGAGACCCAGTACTTC. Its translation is CASSPSGGASLETQYF.

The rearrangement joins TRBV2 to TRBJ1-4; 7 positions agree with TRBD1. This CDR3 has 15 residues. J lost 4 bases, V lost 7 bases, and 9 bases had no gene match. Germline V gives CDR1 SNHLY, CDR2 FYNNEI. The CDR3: CASTLLTGYNEKLFF. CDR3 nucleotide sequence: TGTGCCAGCACCCTCCTGACAGGGTATAATGAAAAACTGTTTTTT.

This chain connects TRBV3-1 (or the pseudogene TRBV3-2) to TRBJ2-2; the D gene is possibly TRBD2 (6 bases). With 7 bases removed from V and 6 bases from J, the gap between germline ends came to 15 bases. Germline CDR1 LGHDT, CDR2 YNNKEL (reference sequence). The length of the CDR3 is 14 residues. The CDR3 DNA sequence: TGTGCCAGCACCCCCAGGGACTTCCCCGGGGAGCTGTTTTTT. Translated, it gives CASTPRDFPGELFF.

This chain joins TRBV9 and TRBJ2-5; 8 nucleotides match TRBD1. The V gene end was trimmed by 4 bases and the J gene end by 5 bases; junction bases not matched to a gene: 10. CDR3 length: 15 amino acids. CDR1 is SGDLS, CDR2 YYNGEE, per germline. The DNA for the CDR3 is TGTGCCAGCAGCCCCGACAGGACAGGGCTGGAGACCCAGTACTTC. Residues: CASSPDRTGLETQYF.

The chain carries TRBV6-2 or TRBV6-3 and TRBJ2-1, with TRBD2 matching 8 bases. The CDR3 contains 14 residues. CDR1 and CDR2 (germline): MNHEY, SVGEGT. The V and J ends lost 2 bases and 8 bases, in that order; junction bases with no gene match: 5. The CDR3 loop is CASSYSGGRDEQFF. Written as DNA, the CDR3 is TGTGCCAGCAGTTACAGCGGGGGTCGGGATGAGCAGTTCTTC.

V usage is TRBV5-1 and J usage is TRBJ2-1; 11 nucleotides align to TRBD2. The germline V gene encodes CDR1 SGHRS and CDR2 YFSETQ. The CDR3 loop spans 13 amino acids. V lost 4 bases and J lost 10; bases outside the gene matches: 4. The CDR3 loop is CASSGLAGQEQFF. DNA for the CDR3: TGCGCCAGCAGCGGACTAGCGGGTCAGGAGCAGTTCTTC.

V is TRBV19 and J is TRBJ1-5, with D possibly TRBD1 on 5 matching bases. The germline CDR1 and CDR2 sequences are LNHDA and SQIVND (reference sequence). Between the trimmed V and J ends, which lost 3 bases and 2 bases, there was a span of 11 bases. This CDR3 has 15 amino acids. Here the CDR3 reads CASSISGAGNQPQHF. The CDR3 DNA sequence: TGTGCCAGTAGTATTTCTGGGGCGGGCAATCAGCCCCAGCATTTT.

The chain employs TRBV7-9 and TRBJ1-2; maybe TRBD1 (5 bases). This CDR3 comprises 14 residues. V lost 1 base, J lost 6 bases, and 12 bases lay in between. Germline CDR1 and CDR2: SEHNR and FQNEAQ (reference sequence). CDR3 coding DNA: TGTGCCAGCAGCTTAGGGCAGGGTGATGATGGCTACACCTTC. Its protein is CASSLGQGDDGYTF.

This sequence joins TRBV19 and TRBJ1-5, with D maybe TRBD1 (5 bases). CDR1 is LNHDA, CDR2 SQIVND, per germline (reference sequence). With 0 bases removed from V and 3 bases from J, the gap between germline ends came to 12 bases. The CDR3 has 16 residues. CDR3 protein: CASSIDQGFLNQPQHF. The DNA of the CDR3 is TGTGCCAGTAGTATAGATCAGGGTTTCCTCAATCAGCCCCAGCATTTT. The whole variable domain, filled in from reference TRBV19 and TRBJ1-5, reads DGGITQSPKYLFRKEGQNVTLSCEQNLNHDAMYWYRQDPGQGLRLIYYSQIVNDFQKGDIAEGYSVSREKKESFPLTVTSAQKNPTAFYLCASSIDQGFLNQPQHFGDGTRLSIL.

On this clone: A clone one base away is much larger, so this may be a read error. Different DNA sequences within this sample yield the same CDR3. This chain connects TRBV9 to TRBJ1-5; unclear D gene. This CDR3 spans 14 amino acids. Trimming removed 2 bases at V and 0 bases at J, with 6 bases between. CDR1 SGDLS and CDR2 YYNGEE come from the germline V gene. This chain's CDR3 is CASSVTDSNQPQHF. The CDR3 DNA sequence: TGTGCCAGCAGCGTTACAGATAGCAATCAGCCCCAGCATTTT.

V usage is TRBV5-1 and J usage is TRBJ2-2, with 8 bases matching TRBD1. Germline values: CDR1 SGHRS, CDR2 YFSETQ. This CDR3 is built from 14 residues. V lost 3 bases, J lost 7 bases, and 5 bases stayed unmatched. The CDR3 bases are TGCGCCAGCAGCTCAGGGGGCTCGGACGGGGAGCTGTTTTTT. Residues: CASSSGGSDGELFF.

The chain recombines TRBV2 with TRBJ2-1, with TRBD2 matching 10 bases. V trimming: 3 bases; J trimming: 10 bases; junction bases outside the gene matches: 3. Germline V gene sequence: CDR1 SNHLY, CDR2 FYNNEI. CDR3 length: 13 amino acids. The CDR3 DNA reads TGTGCCAGCAGTGAGGCTAGCGGGGGAGAGCAGTTCTTC. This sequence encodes CASSEASGGEQFF.

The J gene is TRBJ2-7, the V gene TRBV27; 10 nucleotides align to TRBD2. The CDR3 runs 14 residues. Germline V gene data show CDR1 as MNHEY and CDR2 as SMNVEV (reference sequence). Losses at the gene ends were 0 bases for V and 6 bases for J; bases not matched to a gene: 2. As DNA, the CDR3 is TGTGCCAGCAGTTTATCCCTAGCGGGGGCCGAGCAGTACTTC. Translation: CASSLSLAGAEQYF.

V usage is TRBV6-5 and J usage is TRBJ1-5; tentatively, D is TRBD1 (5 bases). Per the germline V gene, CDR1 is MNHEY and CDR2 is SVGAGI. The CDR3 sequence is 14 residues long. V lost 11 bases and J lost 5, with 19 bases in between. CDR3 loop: CALGRGPSDQPQHF. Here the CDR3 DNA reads TGTGCCTTGGGGAGGGGACCTTCGGATCAGCCCCAGCATTTT.

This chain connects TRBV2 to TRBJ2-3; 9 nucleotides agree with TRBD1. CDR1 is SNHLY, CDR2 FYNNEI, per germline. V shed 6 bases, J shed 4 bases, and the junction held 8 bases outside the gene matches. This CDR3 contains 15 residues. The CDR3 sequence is CASSDTGTGPDTQYF. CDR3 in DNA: TGTGCCAGCAGCGATACCGGGACAGGGCCAGATACGCAGTATTTT.

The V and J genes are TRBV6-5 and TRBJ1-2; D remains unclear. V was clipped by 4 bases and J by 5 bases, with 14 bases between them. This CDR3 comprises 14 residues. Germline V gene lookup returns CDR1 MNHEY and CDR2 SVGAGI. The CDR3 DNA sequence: TGTGCCAGCAGTTTCTCTGGACTCTTTTATGGCTACACCTTC. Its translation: CASSFSGLFYGYTF.

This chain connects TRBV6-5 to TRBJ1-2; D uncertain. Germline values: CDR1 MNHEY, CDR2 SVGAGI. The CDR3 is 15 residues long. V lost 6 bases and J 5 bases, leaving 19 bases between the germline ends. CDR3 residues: CASREDRADLYGYTF. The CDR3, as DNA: TGTGCCAGCAGGGAGGACCGGGCAGATTTATATGGCTACACCTTC.

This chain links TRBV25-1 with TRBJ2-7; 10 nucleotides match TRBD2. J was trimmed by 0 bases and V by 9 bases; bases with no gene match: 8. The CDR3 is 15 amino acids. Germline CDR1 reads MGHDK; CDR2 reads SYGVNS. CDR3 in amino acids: CASFPSGGDSYEQYF. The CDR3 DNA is TGTGCCAGTTTCCCTAGCGGGGGTGACTCCTACGAGCAGTACTTC.

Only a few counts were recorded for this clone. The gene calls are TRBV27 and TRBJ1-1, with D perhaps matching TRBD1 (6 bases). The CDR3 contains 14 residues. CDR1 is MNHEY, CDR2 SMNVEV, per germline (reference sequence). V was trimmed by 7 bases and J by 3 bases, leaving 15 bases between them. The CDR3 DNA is TGTGCCAGCACAAGGGGGACCCAGTACACTGAAGCTTTCTTT. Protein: CASTRGTQYTEAFF.

The CDR3 here is CASSWNTTKTYEQYF. The CDR3 DNA is TGTGCCAGCAGTTGGAATACTACCAAAACCTACGAGCAGTACTTC. The rearrangement links TRBV25-1 to TRBJ2-7; the D is unclear. The CDR3 consists of 15 residues. Germline values: CDR1 MGHDK, CDR2 SYGVNS. Trimming removed 5 bases from V and 2 bases from J, with 16 bases in between.